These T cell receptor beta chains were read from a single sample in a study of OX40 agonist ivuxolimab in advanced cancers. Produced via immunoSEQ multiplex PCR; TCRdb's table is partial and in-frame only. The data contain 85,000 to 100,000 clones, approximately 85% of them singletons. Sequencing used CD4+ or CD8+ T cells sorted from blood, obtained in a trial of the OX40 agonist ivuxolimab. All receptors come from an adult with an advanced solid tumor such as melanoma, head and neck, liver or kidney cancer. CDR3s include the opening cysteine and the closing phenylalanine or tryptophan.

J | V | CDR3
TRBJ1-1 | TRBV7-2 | CASGRPNRAEAFF
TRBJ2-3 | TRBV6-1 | CASSEVGGASTDTQYF
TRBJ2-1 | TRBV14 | CASSQDPTLAGDLPGYNEQFF
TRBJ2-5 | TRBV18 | CASSPGRGETQYF
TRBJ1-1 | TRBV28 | CASSGGTEAFF
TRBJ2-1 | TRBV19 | CASNSVGLVHNEQFF
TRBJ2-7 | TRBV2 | CASGRHSYEQYF
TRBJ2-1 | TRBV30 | CAYNRDSINNEQFF
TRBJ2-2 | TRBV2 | CASSVIPAGEIGELFF
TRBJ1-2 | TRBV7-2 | CASSPRGGLGGYTF
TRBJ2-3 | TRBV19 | CASSPGPSTDTQYF
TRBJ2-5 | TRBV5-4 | CASSRADRGGETQYF
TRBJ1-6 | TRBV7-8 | CASSFPDSPLHF
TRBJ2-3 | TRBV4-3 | CASSQEWREGTDTQYF
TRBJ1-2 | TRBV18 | CASSTREFSGYTF
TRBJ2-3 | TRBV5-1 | CASSLAPGADTQYF
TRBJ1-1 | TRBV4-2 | CASSRAGRQNTEAFF
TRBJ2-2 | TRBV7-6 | CASRPGTVGTGELFF
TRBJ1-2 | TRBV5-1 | CASSLETGGGYGYTF
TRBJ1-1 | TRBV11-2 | CASSLSPRGDTEAFF
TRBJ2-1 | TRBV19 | CASSMGPDNEQFF
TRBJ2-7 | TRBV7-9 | CASRPTGVSYEQYF
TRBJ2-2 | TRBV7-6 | CASSPLTGSNTGELFF
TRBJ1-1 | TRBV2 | CASSEYGTRSEAFF
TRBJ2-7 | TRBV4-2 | CASSQAGTGSYEQYF
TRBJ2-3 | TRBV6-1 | CASSEAHPTTDTQYF
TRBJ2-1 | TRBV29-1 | CSVDRTGERYNEQFF
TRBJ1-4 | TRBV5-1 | CASSISRGGKLFF
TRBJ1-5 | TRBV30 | CAWSEAAWDQPQHF
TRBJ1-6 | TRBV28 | CASIYNSYNSPLHF
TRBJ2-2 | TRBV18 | CASSPPRQGDNTGELFF
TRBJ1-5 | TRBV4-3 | CASSQDGRGGSNQPQHF
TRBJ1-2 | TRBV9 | CASSPRGLSGYTF
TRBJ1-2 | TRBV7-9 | CASTETKLGLGNYGYTF
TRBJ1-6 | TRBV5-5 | CASSLILYGPRNSPLHF
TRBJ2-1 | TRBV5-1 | CASSLDGRSTYNEQFF
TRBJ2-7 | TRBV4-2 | CASSPTRLDSYEQYF
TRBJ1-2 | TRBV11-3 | CASSPGPSDGYTF
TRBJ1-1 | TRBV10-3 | CAIREGQLNTEAFF
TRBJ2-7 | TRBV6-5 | CASRETSGRAHEQYF
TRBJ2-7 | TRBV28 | CASSPPGTTSYEQYF
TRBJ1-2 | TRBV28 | CASVDSFTVWGGYTF
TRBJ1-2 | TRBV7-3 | CASSLTAGSYGYTF
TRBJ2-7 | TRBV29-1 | CSVARGTYEQYF
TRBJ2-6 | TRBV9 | CASSVGVGYSGANVLTF
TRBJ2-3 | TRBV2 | CASRGQGLGTDTQYF
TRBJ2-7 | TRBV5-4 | CASSLGQGSLYSYEQYF
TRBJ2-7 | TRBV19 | CASSMRAVALNYEQYF
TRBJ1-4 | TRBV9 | CASSGGQGNEKLFF
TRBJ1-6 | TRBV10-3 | CAINPGSGANSPLHF
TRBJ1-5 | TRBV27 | CASSLTGIGGYNQPQHF
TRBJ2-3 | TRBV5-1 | CASSLSDPSTDTQYF
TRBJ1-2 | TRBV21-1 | CASSKFLGHTF
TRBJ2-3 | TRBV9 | CASSGLTGATDTQYF